The TCR beta chain under discussion was sequenced for a study of cytomegalovirus exposure and HLA in healthy donors. Germline assignment: CDR1 MNHEY and CDR2 SVGAGI. The CDR3 consists of 14 residues. Losses at the gene ends were 6 bases for V and 3 bases for J; bases not matched to a gene: 7. 60 Vbeta and 13 Jbeta primers were used in PCR. In the source study's methods: Per a later analysis, the number of unique TCR beta chains was approximately 80 million, of which some 9.9 million were shared. Assay: immunoSEQ multiplex PCR; the TCRdb copy retains only in-frame clones and omits some. D and trimming were read from the DNA, whereas the V and J calls and clone size are those reported in that table. This table holds more than 90,000 clones, less than 70% found once. Study-level findings and limits: Reported results showed that the classifier diagnosed cytomegalovirus status with high specificity and sensitivity. No immune exposure information besides CMV serostatus was available. A list of 164 TCR beta chains associated with cytomegalovirus was given.

This clone showed up just a few times. Its antigen remains unidentified. The sequence was obtained from a man aged 50 to 60 in good health and CMV-seronegative. Sample: PBMCs. V is TRBV6-5 and J is TRBJ2-7; 8 bases line up with TRBD1. DNA for the CDR3: TGTGCCAGCAGGCCCCGACAGGGGAGCTACGAGCAGTACTTC. As protein: CASRPRQGSYEQYF.